This record covers a single TCR beta chain. Its antigen is not yet known. Base quality data are lacking; no much larger clone is found one base away. The data are from a study of blood T cells in healthy people across ages (dated by TCRdb to between 2014 and 2016). A note on the overall study: Template switching captured roughly one uniquely barcoded TCR beta cDNA molecule per two T cells in model experiments. Age-related changes in TCR beta repertoire diversity were measured in the study by deep sequencing normalized with unique cDNA molecular identifiers. Using the same blood draw, the study looked at two additional independent replicas of 1 million unique cDNA reads for two donors, one aged 18 to 30 and the other aged 80 or older. The donors were split into four age groups: young (average around 17 years), middle-aged (roughly 40), aged (approximately 60) and long-lived (82). To avoid experimental bias, donors of different ages were randomly spread across the sequencing lanes.

Preparation of the library involved 5' RACE. The data were produced on an Illumina HiSeq 2500. The second PCR ran for about 6 to 11 cycles and used a J-beta primer mix along with a sample-barcoded 5' primer. A unique molecular identifier was introduced onto each TCR beta cDNA molecule by a template-switch 5' adaptor carrying 12 random nucleotides. Each sample yielded at least 3 million CDR3-containing paired-end reads. The Mint cDNA synthesis kit, primed by a TRBC-specific oligonucleotide, was used to synthesize first-strand cDNA from all RNA. All cDNA was treated with uracil-DNA glycosylase and then went through a first 18-cycle PCR with the universal primers M1SS and BC2_uni_R. On the study's bioinformatics: Normalization of each sample was performed by random selection of 1 million high-quality reads, each carrying a distinct molecular identifier. Instead of being binned into consensus sequences, reads that shared molecular identifiers were thrown out. MiTCR, with a Q25 quality threshold and the strictest error-elimination algorithm, was used for CDR3 identification, clonotype clustering and error correction. Lower-bound total TCR beta diversity was estimated with a nonparametric unseen species model using Euler transformation. TCRdb trimmed public reads at Q25 via fastp, called clones via MiXCR and kept in-frame beta chains. A single entry per CDR3 protein holds the most common genes and DNA from its merged rows. None of the V and J calls come from the authors' own analysis; TCRdb made them. The sample table holds about 1.5 million distinct CDR3 sequences, of which about 43% were seen once. Of the sample, roughly 7.9% falls within the top ten clones.

What the work shows at the level of the full study, not this receptor alone: Observed TCR beta diversity per million T cells fell roughly linearly with age, and a significant reduction was already apparent by age around 40. The percentage of naive T cells measured by flow cytometry correlated strongly with observed TCR beta diversity. Conclusive comparison of naive and antigen-experienced compartments was prevented by the profiling of bulk unsorted PBMCs. Compared with the aged group, more naive CD4+ T cells, fewer expanded clones and increased TCR diversity were shown by the long-lived group, suggesting age selection. The CMV infection status of donors was not known, potentially confounding age-related changes in expanded clonotypes. Estimates of total diversity based on one million sequenced T cells were considered lower bounds and underestimates.

Spanning cysteine to phenylalanine, the CDR3 consists of 14 amino acids. Just the 42-base CDR3 DNA is kept, in frame starting at base 1. Based on the germline V gene (reference sequence), the CDR1 and CDR2 sequences are DFQATT and SNEGSKA. V was cut back by 2 bases and J by 0 bases, leaving a gap of 10 bases between them. The donors were 40 or so Caucasian individuals from Russia, aged roughly 6 to 100 years, who were systemically healthy. Roughly 10 milliliters of peripheral blood were collected from each donor into EDTA-treated Vacutainer tubes. Ficoll-Paque density-gradient centrifugation was used to isolate PBMCs, with at least 7 million per sample. Total RNA, at least 5.5 micrograms per sample, was extracted from PBMCs with Trizol reagent. For every donor, an aliquot of PBMCs went through flow cytometry to measure the percentages of naive CD45RAhigh/CD27high T cells.

The clonotype originates from a young woman in good health. The sample consisted of blood. The chain uses TRBV20-1 and TRBJ1-1; the D gene identity is not certain. The CDR3: CSARREGLNTEAFF. The DNA reads as follows: TGCAGTGCTAGAAGGGAGGGTTTGAACACTGAAGCTTTCTTT.